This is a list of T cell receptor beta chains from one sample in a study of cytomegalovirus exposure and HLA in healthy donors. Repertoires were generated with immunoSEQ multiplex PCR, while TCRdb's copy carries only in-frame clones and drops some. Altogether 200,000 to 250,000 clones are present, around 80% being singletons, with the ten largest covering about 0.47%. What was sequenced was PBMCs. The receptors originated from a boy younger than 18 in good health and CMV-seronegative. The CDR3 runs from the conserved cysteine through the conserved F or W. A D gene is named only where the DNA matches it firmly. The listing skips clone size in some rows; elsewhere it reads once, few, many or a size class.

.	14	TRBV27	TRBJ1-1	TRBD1	CASRRTGSGMEAFF	TGTGCCAGCCGGCGGACAGGGAGCGGGATGGAAGCTTTCTTT
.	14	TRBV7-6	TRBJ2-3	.	CASSLVRSSDTQYF	TGTGCCAGCAGCTTAGTCCGTTCGTCAGATACGCAGTATTTT
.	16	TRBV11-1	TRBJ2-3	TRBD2	CASSLSPSGVTDTQYF	TGTGCCAGCAGCTTATCGCCTAGCGGAGTCACAGATACGCAGTATTTT
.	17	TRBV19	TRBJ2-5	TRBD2	CASSTTILAGAQETQYF	TGTGCCAGTAGTACCACGATCCTAGCGGGCGCCCAAGAGACCCAGTACTTC
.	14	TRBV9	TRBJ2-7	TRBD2	CASSDERGSYEQYF	TGTGCCAGCAGCGATGAGCGGGGATCCTACGAGCAGTACTTC
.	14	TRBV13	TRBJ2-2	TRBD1	CASSFRGPTGELFF	TGTGCCAGCAGCTTCAGGGGGCCTACCGGGGAGCTGTTTTTT
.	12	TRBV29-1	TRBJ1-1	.	CSVRTVNTEAFF	TGCAGCGTTAGGACTGTGAACACTGAAGCTTTCTTT
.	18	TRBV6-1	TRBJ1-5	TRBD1	CASSEWGLDRGSNQPQHF	TGTGCCAGCAGTGAATGGGGGTTGGACAGGGGGAGCAATCAGCCCCAGCATTTT
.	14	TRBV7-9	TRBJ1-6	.	CASSPLSRDSPLHF	TGTGCCAGCAGCCCCCTTTCCAGGGATTCACCCCTCCACTTT
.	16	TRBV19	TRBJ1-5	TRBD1	CASSITGTGGHQPQHF	TGTGCCAGTAGTATAACCGGGACAGGGGGCCATCAGCCCCAGCATTTT
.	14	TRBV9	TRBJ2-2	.	CASSVARGTGELFF	TGTGCCAGCAGCGTAGCTAGGGGCACCGGGGAGCTGTTTTTT
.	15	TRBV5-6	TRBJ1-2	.	CASSWGPSGDYGYTF	TGTGCCAGCAGCTGGGGACCCTCGGGGGACTATGGCTACACCTTC
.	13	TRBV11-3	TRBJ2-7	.	CASSPPGQGCPDF	TGTGCCAGCAGCCCGCCGGGCCAGGGTTGCCCAGACTTC
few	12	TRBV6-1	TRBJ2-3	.	CASSVITDTQYF	TGTGCCAGCAGTGTTATTACAGATACGCAGTATTTT
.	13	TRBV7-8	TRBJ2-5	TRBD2	CASSQTSGREGYF	TGTGCCAGCAGCCAAACCTCGGGGAGGGAAGGGTACTTC
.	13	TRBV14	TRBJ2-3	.	CASSQDVRATQYF	TGTGCCAGCAGCCAAGATGTGCGAGCTACGCAGTATTTT
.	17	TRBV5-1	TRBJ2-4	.	CASSLGTISVNKNIQYF	TGCGCCAGCAGCTTGGGGACTATTTCGGTGAACAAAAACATTCAGTACTTC
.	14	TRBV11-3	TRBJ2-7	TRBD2	CASSPVIGGDEQYF	TGTGCCAGCAGCCCTGTCATTGGGGGGGACGAGCAGTACTTC
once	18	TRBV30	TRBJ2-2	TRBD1	CAWSGTGKSVAWGGELFF	TGTGCCTGGAGTGGGACAGGGAAAAGCGTGGCGTGGGGCGGGGAGCTGTTTTTT
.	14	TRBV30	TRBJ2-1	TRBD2	CAWLIAGPYNEQFF	TGTGCCTGGTTAATAGCGGGTCCTTACAATGAGCAGTTCTTC
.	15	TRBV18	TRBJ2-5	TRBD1	CASSISDRGSETQYF	TGTGCCAGCTCCATTTCGGACAGGGGAAGTGAGACCCAGTACTTC
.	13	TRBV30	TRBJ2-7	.	CAWSGWGRYEQYF	TGTGCCTGGAGTGGATGGGGGAGGTACGAGCAGTACTTC
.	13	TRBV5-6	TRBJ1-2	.	CASSFGEGYGYTF	TGTGCCAGCAGCTTCGGGGAGGGCTATGGCTACACCTTC
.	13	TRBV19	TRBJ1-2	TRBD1	CASDSTGQGGYTF	TGTGCCAGCGACTCGACAGGGCAAGGTGGCTACACCTTC
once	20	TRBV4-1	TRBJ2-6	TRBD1	CASSQGLRTGGSLVANVLTF	TGCGCCAGCAGCCAAGGTTTAAGGACAGGCGGATCTCTGGTCGCCAACGTCCTGACTTTC
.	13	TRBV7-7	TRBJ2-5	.	CASSSTRSGTQYF	TGTGCTAGCAGCTCGACTCGGTCTGGGACCCAGTACTTC
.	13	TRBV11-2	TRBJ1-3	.	CASSLDRADTIYF	TGTGCCAGCAGCTTAGACAGGGCGGACACCATATATTTT
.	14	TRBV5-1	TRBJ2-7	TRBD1	CASSYPGQGYEQYF	TGCGCCAGCAGCTATCCGGGACAGGGCTACGAGCAGTACTTC
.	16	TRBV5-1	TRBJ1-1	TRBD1	CASSRAGTGLNTEAFF	TGCGCCAGCAGCCGAGCAGGGACAGGGCTGAACACTGAAGCTTTCTTT